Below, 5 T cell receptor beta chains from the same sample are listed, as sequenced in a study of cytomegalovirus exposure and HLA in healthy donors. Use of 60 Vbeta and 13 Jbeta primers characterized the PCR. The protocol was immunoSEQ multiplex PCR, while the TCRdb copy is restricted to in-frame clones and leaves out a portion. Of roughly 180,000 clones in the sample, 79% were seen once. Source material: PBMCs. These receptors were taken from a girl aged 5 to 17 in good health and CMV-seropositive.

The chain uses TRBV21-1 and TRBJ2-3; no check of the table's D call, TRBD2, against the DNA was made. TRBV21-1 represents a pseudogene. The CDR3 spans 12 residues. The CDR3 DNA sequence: TGTGCCAGCAGCTATAGCACAGATACGCAGTATTTT. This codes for CASSYSTDTQYF.

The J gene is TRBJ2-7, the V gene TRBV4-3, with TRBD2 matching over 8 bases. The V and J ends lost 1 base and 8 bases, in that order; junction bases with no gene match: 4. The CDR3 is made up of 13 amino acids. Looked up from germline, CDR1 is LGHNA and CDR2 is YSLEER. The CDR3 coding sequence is TGCGCCAGCAGCCAAGGTGCGGGGGGCAAGCAGTACTTC. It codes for CASSQGAGGKQYF.

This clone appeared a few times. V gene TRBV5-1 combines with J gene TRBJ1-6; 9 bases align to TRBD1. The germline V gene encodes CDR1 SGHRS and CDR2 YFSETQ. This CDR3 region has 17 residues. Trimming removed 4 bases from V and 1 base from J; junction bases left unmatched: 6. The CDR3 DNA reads TGCGCCAGCAGCGCGGACAGGGGTGGTTCCTATAATTCACCCCTCCACTTT. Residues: CASSADRGGSYNSPLHF. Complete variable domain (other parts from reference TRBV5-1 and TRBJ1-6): KAGVTQTPRYLIKTRGQQVTLSCSPISGHRSVSWYQQTPGQGLQFLFEYFSETQRNKGNFPGRFSGRQFSNSRSEMNVSTLELGDSALYLCASSADRGGSYNSPLHFGNGTRLTVT.

In nucleotides, the CDR3 is TGTGCCAGCAGCCGAGGACATCAGACCTACGAGCAGTACTTC. Amino acids: CASSRGHQTYEQYF. The chain carries TRBV5-8 and TRBJ2-7, with D possibly TRBD1 on 5 matching bases. CDR1 is SGHTS, CDR2 YDEGEE, per germline. This CDR3 region has 14 residues. V lost 4 bases to trimming and J lost 2 bases, with 13 bases between them.

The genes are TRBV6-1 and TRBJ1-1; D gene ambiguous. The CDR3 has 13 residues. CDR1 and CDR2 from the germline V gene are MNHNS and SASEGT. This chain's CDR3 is CASREHLLTEAFF. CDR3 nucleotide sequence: TGTGCATCCCGGGAACACCTTCTCACTGAAGCTTTCTTT.